This TCR beta chain is from a study of blood T cell repertoires in COVID-19. CDR1 is SGDLS, CDR2 YYNGEE, per germline. V was trimmed by 4 bases and J by 6 bases, leaving 17 bases between them. The CDR3 loop spans 15 amino acids. Seattle enrolled patients during active infection and tracked them longitudinally. TCRdb's table, derived via immunoSEQ multiplex PCR, lists solely in-frame clones and lacks some. The sample lists tens of thousands of clones; around 77% were seen once. Sequencing was carried out using peripheral blood. This sequence was found in an older man with COVID-19, enrolled during active disease. This chain links TRBV9 with TRBJ1-5; D not resolved. CDR3 sequence: CASSSREGWGQPQHF. In nucleotides, the CDR3 is TGTGCCAGCAGCTCCCGAGAGGGCTGGGGTCAGCCCCAGCATTTT. Together with reference TRBV9 and TRBJ1-5, the CDR3 gives the full variable domain: DSGVTQTPKHLITATGQRVTLRCSPRSGDLSVYWYQQSLDQGLQFLIQYYNGEERAKGNILERFSAQQFPDLHSELNLSSLELGDSALYFCASSSREGWGQPQHFGDGTRLSIL.